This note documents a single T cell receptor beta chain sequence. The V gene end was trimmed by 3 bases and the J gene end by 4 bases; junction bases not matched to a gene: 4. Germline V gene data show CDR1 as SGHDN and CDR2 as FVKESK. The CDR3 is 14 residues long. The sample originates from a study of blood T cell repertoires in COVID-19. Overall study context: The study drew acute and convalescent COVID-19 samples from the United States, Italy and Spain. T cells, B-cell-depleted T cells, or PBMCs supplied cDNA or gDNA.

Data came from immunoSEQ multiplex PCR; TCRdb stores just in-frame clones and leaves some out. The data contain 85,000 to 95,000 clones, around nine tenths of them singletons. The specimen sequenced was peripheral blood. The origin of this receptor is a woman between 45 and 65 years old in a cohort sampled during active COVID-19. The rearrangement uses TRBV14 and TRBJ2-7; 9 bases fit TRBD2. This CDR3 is CASSHAGGRYEQYF. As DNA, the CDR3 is TGTGCCAGCAGCCACGCGGGAGGGCGTTACGAGCAGTACTTC.